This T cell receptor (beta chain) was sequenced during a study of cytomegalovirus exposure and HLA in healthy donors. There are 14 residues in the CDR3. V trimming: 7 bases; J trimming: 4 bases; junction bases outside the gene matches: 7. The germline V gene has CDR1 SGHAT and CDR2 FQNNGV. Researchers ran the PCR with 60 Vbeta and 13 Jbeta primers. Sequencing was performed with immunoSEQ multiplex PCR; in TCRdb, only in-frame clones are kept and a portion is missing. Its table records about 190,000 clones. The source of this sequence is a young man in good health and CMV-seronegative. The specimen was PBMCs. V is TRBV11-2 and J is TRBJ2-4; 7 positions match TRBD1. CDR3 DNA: TGTGCCAGCACTAAGACAGGGCTAAAAAACATTCAGTACTTC. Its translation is CASTKTGLKNIQYF.